In its sample, the clone carrying this TCR beta chain was seen a few times. This specimen comes from a study of T cells after yellow fever vaccination. MiXCR was run by TCRdb on the 5' RACE reads, yielding one entry per CDR3 protein. The data contain about 550,000 distinct CDR3 sequences, approximately 21% of them singletons. Germline CDR1 reads SEHNR; CDR2 reads FQNEAQ (reference sequence). V gave up 5 bases and J gave up 9 bases, with 17 bases separating them. The CDR3 contains 14 residues. The sequence came from a man aged 25-40 years who received the YFV17D yellow fever vaccine. The V and J genes are TRBV7-9 and TRBJ2-4, with D perhaps given as TRBD1 or TRBD2 (6 bases each). Sequenced material: PBMCs, taken 15 days after the yellow fever booster vaccination. The CDR3 here is CASSPWGAESIQYF. As DNA, the CDR3 is TGTGCCAGCAGCCCCTGGGGGGCGGAGAGCATTCAGTACTTC.